This T cell receptor (beta chain) was recorded in a study of T-cell reconstitution after alpha-beta-depleted transplantation in children. The V end was cut by 5 bases, the J end by 3 bases, with 14 bases between. This CDR3 is 15 amino acids long. Germline-derived CDR1 and CDR2 are LNHDA and SQIVND (reference sequence). The count of this clonotype is one. Unique molecular identifiers were used to barcode this TCRbeta library. TCRdb used MiXCR to reprocess the PCR reads, holding one entry per CDR3 protein. This table has about 640,000 distinct CDR3 sequences, around 13% appearing once. The TCR originated in a male patient younger than 18 who had a stem cell transplant for acute myeloid leukemia, so the T cells may come from the graft donor. The chain recombines TRBV19 with TRBJ2-1; tentatively, D is TRBD2 (6 bases). The sequencing here drew on PBMCs, mostly from graft donor cells, taken 360 days after TCRalphabeta/CD19-depleted stem cell transplant. The CDR3 DNA reads as TGTGCCAGTAGTGCAAGCGGGCGCCTCTACAATGAGCAGTTCTTC. This codes for CASSASGRLYNEQFF.